Below, 9 T cell receptor beta chains from the same sample are listed, as sequenced in a study of blood T cells in healthy people across ages (dated by TCRdb to the mid-2010s). The library was made by 5' RACE. The second PCR ran for roughly 7 to 11 cycles and used a J-beta primer mix along with a sample-barcoded 5' primer. Using fastp trimming at Q25 and MiXCR clonotype assembly, TCRdb reanalyzed the public sequencing data and kept in-frame beta chains. Merged by CDR3 protein, the rows form single entries marked with the most common genes and DNA. The sample table records approximately 2,000,000 distinct CDR3 sequences; 39% of these occur just once. 20% to 25% of the sample is held by the ten biggest clonotypes. The sequenced sample was blood. The source of these receptors is a human donor in good health.

This rearrangement joins TRBV4-3 to TRBJ1-2; D remains ambiguous. The germline gives CDR1 LGHNA, CDR2 YSLEER. The V end was cut by 0 bases, the J end by 5 bases, with 10 bases between. The CDR3 covers 14 residues. DNA of the CDR3: TGCGCCAGCAGCCAAGACCGGAATGAATATGGCTACACCTTC. This gives the protein CASSQDRNEYGYTF.

This clonotype has a handful of counts. The chain links TRBV30 to TRBJ1-2; TRBD1 is a possible D gene (5 bases). Germline CDR1 reads GTSNPN; CDR2 reads SVGIG (reference sequence). This CDR3 has 13 residues. Trimming left V 0 bases short and J 8 bases short, with 13 bases between. CDR3 bases: TGTGCCTGGAGTGTCGGGCAGGGCCAGGGCTACACCTTC. Its translation: CAWSVGQGQGYTF.

The V and J genes are TRBV6-5 and TRBJ2-7; 9 bases agree with TRBD2. Trimming took 4 bases from V and 3 from J; bases not matched to a gene: 10. The CDR3 covers 16 residues. Germline loops: CDR1 MNHEY, CDR2 SVGAGI. DNA of the CDR3: TGTGCCAGCAGTTCCGTTCTAGCGGGGAGACACTACGAGCAGTACTTC. Protein sequence: CASSSVLAGRHYEQYF.

This clonotype was counted between two and nine times. The V call is TRBV20-1, the J call TRBJ2-7, with D perhaps TRBD1 (6 bases). Germline lookup yields CDR1 DFQATT and CDR2 SNEGSKA (reference sequence). V shed 3 bases and J shed 2 bases, with 8 bases lying between them. This CDR3 is built from 12 residues. CDR3 protein: CSASEGAYEQYF. The CDR3 nucleotides are TGCAGTGCTAGTGAGGGGGCCTACGAGCAGTACTTC.

This clonotype was counted between two and nine times. The rearrangement links TRBV4-1 to TRBJ2-7; D may be TRBD2 (5 bases). The V and J ends lost 8 bases and 5 bases respectively, with 10 bases between them. In germline, CDR1 is MGHRA, CDR2 YSYEKL. The CDR3 runs to 11 residues. CDR3 residues: CASQTRDEQYF. The CDR3 nucleotides are TGCGCCAGCCAAACGAGGGACGAGCAGTACTTC.

The V gene is TRBV7-2, the J gene TRBJ1-2, with D perhaps TRBD1 (6 bases). The CDR3 length is 13 residues. The germline gives CDR1 SGHTA, CDR2 FQGNSA. With 1 base removed from V and 7 bases from J, the gap between germline ends came to 10 bases. CDR3 loop: CASSLDRAVGYTF. For the CDR3, the DNA is TGTGCCAGCAGCTTAGACAGGGCAGTTGGCTACACCTTC.

The rearrangement links TRBV6-5 to TRBJ2-1; possible D gene TRBD1, 6 bases. The CDR3 spans 15 residues. The V gene lost 5 bases and the J gene lost 2 bases, with 13 bases spanning the gap. Germline assignment: CDR1 MNHEY and CDR2 SVGAGI. CDR3 sequence (DNA): TGTGCCAGCAGTCAACCGACAGGAACCTACAATGAGCAGTTCTTC. Protein sequence: CASSQPTGTYNEQFF.

In its sample, this clonotype was seen once. A read error may account for a junction end that differs from germline. This chain connects TRBV7-2 to TRBJ2-1; D is unresolved. The CDR3 spans 14 residues. CDR1 is SGHTA and CDR2 is FQGNSA in the germline V gene. CDR3 DNA: TGTGCCAGCAGCAAAACCTGGAATTACAATGAGCAATTCTTC. As protein: CASSKTWNYNEQFF.

V is TRBV18 and J is TRBJ2-7; maybe TRBD1 (5 bases). Germline V gene sequence: CDR1 KGHSH, CDR2 LQKENI. V shed 3 bases and J shed 3 bases, with 12 bases lying between them. The CDR3 has 14 amino acids. In DNA, the CDR3 is TGTGCCAGCTCACCTTACGCCAGGGACTACGAGCAGTACTTC. Protein sequence: CASSPYARDYEQYF.